Following are 8 T cell receptor delta chains from one sample sequenced in a study of gamma-delta chains in newborns, infants, children. TCRdb ran CATT on the reads. Of 6,100 or so delta-chain clones listed, roughly 14% are singletons. The sample was blood, taken at baseline. Receptors originate from a child who was a newborn, infant or young child, either healthy, febrile or measles-vaccinated (not recorded which).

On this clone: This sequence is one base from a far larger clone and is likely a read error. The same CDR3 can be traced to other DNA sequences in this sample. The rearrangement uses TRDV3 and TRDJ1, with 9 bases lining up with TRDD2. Germline values: CDR1 TVYSNPD, CDR2 GDNSRS (reference sequence). The CDR3 covers 16 residues. The CDR3 spells CAFRPSYWFRTDKLIF. In DNA, the CDR3 is TGCGCCTTTCGTCCTTCCTACTGGTTTCGTACCGATAAACTCATCTTT.

This clone is labeled as medium-sized. The rearrangement joins TRDV2 to TRDJ1, with TRDD3 matching 13 bases. Trimming took 4 bases from V and 1 from J; bases not matched to a gene: 8. In germline, CDR1 is GEAIGNYY, CDR2 EKD. The CDR3 has 17 residues. The CDR3 DNA is TGTGCCTGTGAATCACTACTGGGGGATACGCTCACCGATAAACTCATCTTT. It is translated as CACESLLGDTLTDKLIF.

As regards this clone: A much more abundant neighbour one base away suggests this may be a read error. The chain is built from TRAV29/DV5 and TRDJ1, with D unclear. V was clipped by 4 bases and J by 3 bases, with 13 bases between them. From germline, CDR1 is NSMFDY and CDR2 ISSIKDK. The CDR3 runs 13 residues. The CDR3 sequence is CAADDYGADKLIF. CDR3 coding DNA: TGTGCAGCAGATGACTACGGGGCCGATAAACTCATCTTT. The whole variable domain, filled in from reference TRAV29/DV5 and TRDJ1, reads DQQVKQNSPSLSVQEGRISILNCDYTNSMFDYFLWYKKYPAEGPTFLISISSIKDKNEDGRFTVFLNKSAKHLSLHIVPSQPGDSAVYFCAADDYGADKLIFGKGTRVTVEP.

This chain joins TRDV2 and TRDJ3; 11 nucleotides match TRDD3. This CDR3 spans 19 amino acids. The junction had 7 bases not matched to a gene; V was cut back by 3 bases and J by 1 base. Germline CDR1 and CDR2: GEAIGNYY and EKD. The CDR3 nucleotides read TGTGCCTGTGACGCTACTGGGGGATATGAGTCCTGGGACACCCGACAGATGTTTTTC. Translation: CACDATGGYESWDTRQMFF.

The chain employs TRDV1 and TRDJ1; 13 positions match TRDD3. The CDR3 length is 24 residues. The germline gives CDR1 TSWWSYY, CDR2 QGS. J was trimmed by 7 bases and V by 4 bases; bases with no gene match: 33. The CDR3, as DNA: TGTGCTCTTGGGGGACCCGAAACTTACTGGGGGATACGCGCGGGAAGGACCGGAGTCGGTAAACTCATCTTT. Protein: CALGGPETYWGIRAGRTGVGKLIF.

This clone occurred many times. J is TRDJ1 and V is TRDV3; 9 bases are a match to TRDD3. V was pared by 2 bases and J by 2 bases, with 9 bases of the junction left unmatched. The germline gives CDR1 TVYSNPD, CDR2 GDNSRS (reference sequence). This CDR3 has 15 residues. The CDR3: CAFSSSWGMTDKLIF. DNA for the CDR3: TGTGCCTTTTCCTCGAGCTGGGGGATGACCGATAAACTCATCTTT.

This clone was recorded only once. This may stem from a read error, because a much larger clone lies one nucleotide away. The rearrangement uses TRDV3 and TRDJ3; D is perhaps TRDD2 or TRDD3 (5 bases each). Germline CDR1 and CDR2: TVYSNPD and GDNSRS (reference sequence). CDR3 length: 24 amino acids. The CDR3 sequence is CAPLRLPARPKTPWMGWDARQMFF. The DNA for the CDR3 is TGTGCCCCTCTTAGACTTCCCGCCCGACCTAAAACTCCCTGGATGGGGTGGGACGCCCGACAGATGTTTTTC.

By proportion, this clone is medium-sized. The gene calls are TRDV3 and TRDJ1; TRDD3 aligns across 11 bases. The CDR3 length is 17 residues. Germline CDR1 and CDR2: TVYSNPD and GDNSRS (reference sequence). The ends lost 2 bases at V and 0 bases at J; junction bases unmatched: 11. CDR3 DNA sequence: TGTGCCTTTCCCGTACTGGGGGATATGTGGAACACCGATAAACTCATCTTT. Its translation: CAFPVLGDMWNTDKLIF.